A selection of T cell receptor beta chains follows, all from one sample in a study of PD-1 blockade in classical Hodgkin lymphoma. The assay was immunoSEQ multiplex PCR, and TCRdb's table has in-frame clones only and misses some. The data show over 85,000 clones, roughly 79% seen once. The material was peripheral blood mononuclear cells (PBMCs), obtained before the second cycle of nivolumab. The receptors shown here come from a human donor with classical Hodgkin lymphoma. The CDR3 runs from the conserved cysteine through the conserved F or W. A D gene is named only where the DNA matches it firmly. Only part of the rows carry a size: once, few, many, or a class if the clone is expanded.

D,J,length,V,size,CDR3,DNA
.,TRBJ2-7,14,TRBV4-2,.,CASSQGTGNYEQYF,TGTGCCAGCAGCCAGGGAACCGGGAACTACGAGCAGTACTTC
TRBD2,TRBJ2-3,16,TRBV9,.,CASSVAAGGLGDTQYF,TGTGCCAGCAGCGTAGCAGCGGGAGGGTTGGGAGATACGCAGTATTTT
.,TRBJ2-7,13,TRBV6-5,.,CATKTRDGPEQYF,TGTGCCACTAAAACTAGGGACGGGCCCGAGCAGTACTTC
.,TRBJ2-1,17,TRBV9,.,CASSVGLLGIGYNEQFF,TGTGCCAGCAGCGTGGGGCTTTTGGGAATTGGGTACAATGAGCAGTTCTTC
TRBD2,TRBJ2-7,14,TRBV7-2,.,CASSSGTSGNQKHF,TGTGCCAGCAGCTCCGGGACTAGCGGCAACCAGAAGCACTTC
.,TRBJ2-1,13,TRBV7-9,.,CASSLDSYNEQFF,TGTGCCAGCAGCTTGGACTCCTACAATGAGCAGTTCTTC
.,TRBJ1-2,13,TRBV7-2,.,CASSLGINYGYTF,TGTGCCAGCAGCTTAGGAATTAACTATGGCTACACCTTC
.,TRBJ1-2,12,TRBV6-5,.,CASSPDTYGYTF,TGTGCCAGCAGTCCCGACACCTATGGCTACACCTTC
.,TRBJ2-1,15,TRBV7-2,few,CASSSQGGGVDEQFF,TGTGCCAGCAGCTCCCAGGGGGGAGGGGTCGATGAGCAGTTCTTC
TRBD1,TRBJ2-7,15,TRBV19,.,CASSDGQGGQNEQYF,TGTGCCAGTAGCGACGGACAGGGAGGACAGAACGAGCAGTACTTC
TRBD2,TRBJ2-7,13,TRBV29-1,few,CSVGAGEDSEQYF,TGCAGCGTTGGGGCGGGAGAGGATAGCGAGCAGTACTTC
TRBD2,TRBJ2-1,16,TRBV15,once,CATSKDLAGTYNEQFF,TGTGCCACCAGCAAAGACCTAGCGGGAACTTACAATGAGCAGTTCTTC
TRBD1,TRBJ1-2,15,TRBV28,.,CASSLWDSGQGDYTF,TGTGCCAGCAGCCTATGGGACTCGGGACAGGGGGACTACACCTTC
.,TRBJ2-7,15,TRBV27,.,CASSSAPLTTYEQYF,TGTGCCAGCAGTTCCGCCCCACTTACGACGTACGAGCAGTACTTC
.,TRBJ2-2,13,TRBV30,.,CAWRARATGELFF,TGTGCCTGGAGGGCTAGGGCCACCGGGGAGCTGTTTTTT
.,TRBJ2-6,15,TRBV28,.,CASRPGNAGANVLTF,TGTGCCAGCAGACCCGGTAACGCCGGGGCCAACGTCCTGACTTTC
.,TRBJ2-2,14,TRBV11-2,.,CASSIHRGTGELFF,TGTGCCAGCAGCATCCATCGGGGAACCGGGGAGCTGTTTTTT
.,TRBJ1-3,13,TRBV10-3,.,CAIRDQTGNTIYF,TGTGCCATCAGGGACCAGACAGGAAACACCATATATTTT
.,TRBJ2-6,16,TRBV28,.,CASSSLTVTGANVLTF,TGTGCCAGCAGTTCCCTGACGGTCACTGGGGCCAACGTCCTGACTTTC
TRBD2,TRBJ2-5,18,TRBV4-2,.,CASSPSETSGGPGETQYF,TGTGCCAGCAGCCCCTCGGAGACTAGCGGGGGCCCCGGGGAGACCCAGTACTTC
.,TRBJ2-3,12,TRBV6-1,.,CASSEVPSPQYF,TGTGCCAGCAGTGAGGTTCCCTCCCCGCAGTATTTT
.,TRBJ2-1,12,TRBV2,few,CASSVYDNEQFF,TGTGCCAGCAGTGTGTATGACAATGAGCAGTTCTTC
.,TRBJ1-1,14,TRBV7-2,.,CASSSDRLNTEAFF,TGTGCCAGCAGCTCTGACAGATTGAACACTGAAGCTTTCTTT
.,TRBJ2-1,13,TRBV10-3,few,CAISEDGYNEQFF,TGTGCCATCAGTGAGGACGGCTACAATGAGCAGTTCTTC
.,TRBJ2-1,13,TRBV7-3,.,CASSFLGMDEQFF,TGTGCCAGCAGCTTTTTGGGGATGGATGAGCAGTTCTTC
.,TRBJ2-7,16,TRBV5-1,.,CASSLAAGAGYVEQYF,TGCGCCAGCAGCTTGGCCGCGGGGGCCGGGTATGTCGAGCAGTACTTC
TRBD2,TRBJ2-2,18,TRBV6-4,few,CASSRLAGAGANTGELFF,TGTGCCAGCAGCAGACTAGCGGGAGCGGGGGCGAACACCGGGGAGCTGTTTTTT
TRBD2,TRBJ2-7,13,TRBV6-6,.,CASGGREGYEQYF,TGTGCCAGCGGGGGGCGGGAGGGCTACGAGCAGTACTTC
.,TRBJ2-1,12,TRBV27,.,CASEGGYNEQFF,TGTGCCAGCGAGGGGGGCTACAATGAGCAGTTCTTC
TRBD1,TRBJ2-7,16,TRBV4-1,few,CASSPQVGTGFYEQYF,TGCGCCAGCAGCCCCCAAGTGGGGACAGGCTTCTACGAGCAGTACTTC
.,TRBJ2-3,16,TRBV5-4,.,CASSLVRVLGTDTQYF,TGTGCCAGCAGCTTGGTACGCGTCTTAGGCACAGATACGCAGTATTTT
TRBD1,TRBJ2-1,13,TRBV2,.,CASNWDRGGEQFF,TGTGCCAGCAACTGGGACAGGGGCGGTGAGCAGTTCTTC
TRBD1,TRBJ1-2,14,TRBV19,.,CASSPTGGDYGYTF,TGTGCCAGTAGTCCGACAGGGGGGGACTATGGCTACACCTTC
TRBD2,TRBJ2-1,16,TRBV15,.,CATSRESGTPYNEQFF,TGTGCCACCAGCAGGGAGAGCGGGACGCCCTACAATGAGCAGTTCTTC
TRBD1,TRBJ1-5,15,TRBV5-1,.,CASSLTGEVGQPQHF,TGCGCCAGCAGCCTAACAGGGGAGGTCGGTCAGCCCCAGCATTTT
.,TRBJ2-3,15,TRBV7-2,.,CASSFFLSGTDTQYF,TGTGCCAGCAGCTTTTTCCTGTCGGGGACAGATACGCAGTATTTT
.,TRBJ1-1,15,TRBV5-1,.,CASSLQGGLNTEAFF,TGCGCCAGCAGCTTGCAGGGAGGATTGAACACTGAAGCTTTCTTT
.,TRBJ2-5,13,TRBV5-1,once,CASSLGPGETQYF,TGCGCCAGCAGCTTGGGGCCGGGGGAGACCCAGTACTTC
.,TRBJ1-5,14,TRBV6-1,.,CASSGIHSNQPQHF,TGTGCCAGCAGTGGAATTCATAGCAATCAGCCCCAGCATTTT
TRBD1,TRBJ1-5,15,TRBV18,.,CASSLGTDSNQPQHF,TGTGCCAGCTCACTTGGGACAGATAGCAATCAGCCCCAGCATTTT
TRBD2,TRBJ2-1,14,TRBV10-3,.,CAISVGLAGDEQFF,TGTGCCATCAGTGTGGGACTAGCGGGAGATGAGCAGTTCTTC
.,TRBJ2-7,13,TRBV4-3,.,CASSPGREYEQYF,TGCGCCAGCAGCCCGGGCAGGGAGTACGAGCAGTACTTC
.,TRBJ2-7,14,TRBV5-5,.,CASSLASLFFEQYF,TGTGCCAGCAGCTTGGCCTCCCTCTTCTTTGAGCAGTACTTC
TRBD2,TRBJ2-3,15,TRBV13,.,CASRTSGRAGDTQYF,TGTGCCAGCAGGACTAGCGGGAGGGCCGGTGATACGCAGTATTTT
.,TRBJ2-2,16,TRBV28,.,CASSLGGSGNTGELFF,TGTGCCAGCAGTTTAGGGGGGAGTGGGAACACCGGGGAGCTGTTTTTT
.,TRBJ1-5,16,TRBV21-1,.,CASSKAGPRANQPQHF,TGTGCCAGCAGCAAAGCCGGGCCCCGGGCCAATCAGCCCCAGCATTTT
TRBD2,TRBJ2-5,19,TRBV19,.,CASSPPPSLAGGVRETQYF,TGTGCCAGTAGTCCACCCCCATCACTAGCGGGAGGAGTCAGGGAGACCCAGTACTTC
.,TRBJ1-3,16,TRBV2,.,CASSVTGTRSGNTIYF,TGTGCCAGCAGCGTTACCGGGACCCGCTCTGGAAACACCATATATTTT